The 18 T cell receptor beta chains below all came from one sample that was sequenced in a study of CXCR3-negative and CXCR3-positive naive CD8 T cells. Study conclusions and caveats: Compared with CXCR3-negative naive cells, CXCR3-positive naive cells showed more hydrophobic TRB CDR3s.

The libraries of TRB cDNA were constructed through 5' RACE using UMI labels. With the 5' RACE reads reprocessed, TCRdb shows one record per CDR3 protein and no DNA. In total, the table holds fewer than 90,000 distinct CDR3 sequences. For these TCRs, the target antigens are not known. Sequenced input: naive CXCR3+ CD8+ T cells from blood. This sample's subset: CD45RO-CCR7+CD27+CD95- naive CD8+ T cells expressing CXCR3 (TNR3+). The source is a human donor in good health. Some clones in this sample may be carry-over from other donors' samples.

CDR3 amino acids: CATEGSDTGELFF. The rearrangement links TRBV7-9 to TRBJ2-2; as DNA is missing, the TRBD1 call by TCRdb cannot be tested. The CDR3 extends over 13 amino acids. Germline-derived CDR1 and CDR2 are SEHNR and FQNEAQ (reference sequence).

This chain uses TRBV6-5 with TRBJ1-1; no DNA is available, so the TRBD1 call from TCRdb remains unchecked. The CDR3 runs to 16 residues. Germline V gene lookup returns CDR1 MNHEY and CDR2 SVGAGI. The CDR3 protein is CASSYPIQGGGTEAFF.

J is TRBJ2-7 and V is TRBV12-3 or TRBV12-4. This CDR3 spans 11 amino acids. This CDR3 reads CASSYGREQYF.

The rearrangement joins TRBV27 to TRBJ1-1. The germline CDR1 and CDR2 sequences are MNHEY and SMNVEV (reference sequence). The CDR3 has 14 residues. CDR3 sequence: CTSSFGRLNTEAFF.

The chain joins TRBV7-8 to TRBJ1-1. This CDR3 spans 12 amino acids. Germline-derived CDR1 and CDR2 are SGHVS and FQNEAQ. CDR3 residues: CASSTENTEAFF.

The chain joins TRBV11-2 to TRBJ2-7. The CDR3 is made up of 15 amino acids. Germline V gives CDR1 SGHAT, CDR2 FQNNGV. The CDR3 spells CASSLAATASYEQYF. Based on the CDR3 plus reference TRBV11-2 and TRBJ2-7, the full variable domain is EAGVAQSPRYKIIEKRQSVAFWCNPISGHATLYWYQQILGQGPKLLIQFQNNGVVDDSQLPKDRFSAERLKGVDSTLKIQPAKLEDSAVYLCASSLAATASYEQYFGPGTRLTVT.

This chain connects TRBV28 to TRBJ2-1; as DNA is missing, the TRBD1 call by TCRdb cannot be tested. The CDR3 sequence is 20 residues long. Germline CDR1 MDHEN, CDR2 SYDVKM. The CDR3 is CASSYRGTGGRLAPYREQFF.

The chain carries TRBV4-2 and TRBJ2-7; TCRdb indicates TRBD2, and absent DNA this call remains unverified. CDR1 is LGHNA, CDR2 YNFKEQ, per germline. The CDR3 is made up of 15 amino acids. CDR3 protein: CASSLGRGVTYEQYF.

The chain links TRBV15 to TRBJ2-1; the D gene TCRdb calls, TRBD2, cannot be checked with no DNA. The CDR3 covers 14 residues. Germline V CDR1 and CDR2: LNHNV, YYDKDF (reference sequence). CDR3 region: CATSGTGGLNEQFF.

The chain joins TRBV7-9 to TRBJ2-5. Germline loops: CDR1 SEHNR, CDR2 FQNEAQ (reference sequence). The CDR3 has 13 amino acids. CDR3 loop: CASSLASLETQYF.

CDR3 region: CASNPLSEIDTQYF. The rearrangement joins TRBV7-2 to TRBJ2-3; TCRdb lists TRBD2, though no DNA is available to test this call. The CDR3 loop spans 14 amino acids. The V gene's germline CDR1 is SGHTA and CDR2 FQGNSA. Full variable domain (rest looked up from reference TRBV7-2 and TRBJ2-3): GAGVSQSPSNKVTEKGKDVELRCDPISGHTALYWYRQSLGQGLEFLIYFQGNSAPDKSGLPSDRFSAERTGGSVSTLTIQRTQQEDSAVYLCASNPLSEIDTQYFGPGTRLTVL.

This chain uses TRBV28 with TRBJ2-2; no DNA is available, so the TRBD2 call from TCRdb remains unchecked. In germline, CDR1 is MDHEN, CDR2 SYDVKM. This CDR3 is 15 amino acids long. The CDR3 region is CASSFGTSGREELFF.

The V and J genes are TRBV28 and TRBJ1-1; TCRdb returns TRBD1, unconfirmable since there is no DNA. Germline V gene lookup returns CDR1 MDHEN and CDR2 SYDVKM. The CDR3 loop spans 15 amino acids. The CDR3 sequence: CASSFVQEGGTEAFF.

This rearrangement joins TRBV29-1 to TRBJ2-6; TCRdb reports TRBD1, a call that lacks DNA to check it against. Germline assignment: CDR1 SQVTM and CDR2 ANQGSEA. This CDR3 contains 14 residues. The CDR3 loop reads CSVGQGTGANVLTF.

This sequence joins TRBV6-1 and TRBJ2-3; TCRdb's D call of TRBD2 is untestable without DNA. The CDR3 is 16 amino acids. Per germline, CDR1 MNHNS and CDR2 SASEGT. The CDR3 loop reads CASSERPAGITDTQYF.

The J gene is TRBJ2-5, the V gene TRBV7-9; TCRdb selects TRBD1, and the lack of DNA leaves this call unchecked. Germline CDR1 and CDR2: SEHNR and FQNEAQ (reference sequence). The CDR3 contains 15 residues. CDR3 in amino acids: CASSFRDRWGETQYF.

The V call is TRBV12-3 or TRBV12-4, the J call TRBJ2-1; TCRdb's assignment of TRBD2 cannot be checked, as there is no DNA. There are 13 residues in the CDR3. CDR3 loop: CASSFPPKDEQFF.

CDR3 in amino acids: CASNLGTSGVQETQYF. This chain uses TRBV6-5 with TRBJ2-5; TCRdb lists TRBD2, though no DNA is available to test this call. CDR1 is MNHEY and CDR2 is SVGAGI in the germline V gene. The CDR3 consists of 16 residues.